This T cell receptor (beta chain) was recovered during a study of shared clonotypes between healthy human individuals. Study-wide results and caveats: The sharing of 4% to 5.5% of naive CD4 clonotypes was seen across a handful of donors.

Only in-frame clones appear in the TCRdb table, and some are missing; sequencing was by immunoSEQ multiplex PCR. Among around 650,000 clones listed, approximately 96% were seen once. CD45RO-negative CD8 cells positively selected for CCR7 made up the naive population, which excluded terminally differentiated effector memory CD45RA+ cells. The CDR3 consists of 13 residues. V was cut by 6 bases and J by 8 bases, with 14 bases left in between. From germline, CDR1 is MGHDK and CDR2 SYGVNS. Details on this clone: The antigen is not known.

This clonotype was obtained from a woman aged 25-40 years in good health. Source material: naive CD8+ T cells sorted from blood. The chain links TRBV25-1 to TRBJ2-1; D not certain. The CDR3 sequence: CASSRGSPDEQFF. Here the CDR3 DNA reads TGTGCCAGCAGCCGTGGCTCTCCGGATGAGCAGTTCTTC.